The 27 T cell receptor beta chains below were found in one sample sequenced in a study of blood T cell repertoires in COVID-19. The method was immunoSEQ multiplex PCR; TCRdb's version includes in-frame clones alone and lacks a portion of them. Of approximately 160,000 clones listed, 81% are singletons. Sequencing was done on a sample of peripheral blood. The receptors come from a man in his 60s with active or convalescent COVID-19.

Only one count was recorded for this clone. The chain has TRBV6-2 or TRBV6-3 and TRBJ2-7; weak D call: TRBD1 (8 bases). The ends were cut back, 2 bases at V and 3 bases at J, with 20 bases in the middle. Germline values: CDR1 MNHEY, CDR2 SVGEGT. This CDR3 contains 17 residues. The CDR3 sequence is CASSYPLRETGDYEQYF. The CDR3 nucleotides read TGTGCCAGCAGTTACCCCCTGCGGGAGACAGGGGACTACGAGCAGTACTTC.

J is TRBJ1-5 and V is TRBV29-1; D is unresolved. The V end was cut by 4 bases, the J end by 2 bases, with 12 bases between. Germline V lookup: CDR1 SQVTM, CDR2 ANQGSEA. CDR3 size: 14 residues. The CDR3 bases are TGCAGCGTTGCAGTAAGTCAGGGCAATCAGCCCCAGCATTTT. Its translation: CSVAVSQGNQPQHF.

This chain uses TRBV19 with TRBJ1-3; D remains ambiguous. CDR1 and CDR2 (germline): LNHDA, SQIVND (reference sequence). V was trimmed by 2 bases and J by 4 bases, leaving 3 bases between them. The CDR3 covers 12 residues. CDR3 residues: CASSISGNTIYF. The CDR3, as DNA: TGTGCCAGTAGTATATCGGGAAACACCATATATTTT.

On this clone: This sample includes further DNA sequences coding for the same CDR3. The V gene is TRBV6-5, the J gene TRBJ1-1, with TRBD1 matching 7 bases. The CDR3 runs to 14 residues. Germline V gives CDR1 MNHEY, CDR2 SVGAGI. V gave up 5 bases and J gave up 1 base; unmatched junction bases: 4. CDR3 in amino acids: CASSLRGTNTEAFF. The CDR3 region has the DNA TGTGCCAGCAGTCTCAGGGGGACGAACACTGAAGCTTTCTTT.

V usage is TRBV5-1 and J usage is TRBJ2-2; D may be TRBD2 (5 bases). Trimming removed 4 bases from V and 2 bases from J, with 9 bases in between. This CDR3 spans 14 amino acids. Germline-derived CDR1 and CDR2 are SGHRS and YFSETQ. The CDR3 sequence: CASSEGTNTGELFF. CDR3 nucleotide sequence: TGCGCCAGCAGCGAGGGAACTAACACCGGGGAGCTGTTTTTT.

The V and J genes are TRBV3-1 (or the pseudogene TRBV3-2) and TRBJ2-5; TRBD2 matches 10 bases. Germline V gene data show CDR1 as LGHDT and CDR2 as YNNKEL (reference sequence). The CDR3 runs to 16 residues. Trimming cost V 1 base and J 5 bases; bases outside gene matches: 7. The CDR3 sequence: CASSQALAGGGETQYF. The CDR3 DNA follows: TGTGCCAGCAGCCAAGCGTTAGCGGGGGGAGGGGAGACCCAGTACTTC.

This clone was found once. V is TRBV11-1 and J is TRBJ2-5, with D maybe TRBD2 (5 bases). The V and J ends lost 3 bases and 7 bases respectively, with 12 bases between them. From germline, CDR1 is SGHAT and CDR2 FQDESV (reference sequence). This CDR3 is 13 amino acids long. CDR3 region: CASSFDLRGTQYF. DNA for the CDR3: TGTGCCAGCAGCTTCGACCTCCGGGGGACCCAGTACTTC.

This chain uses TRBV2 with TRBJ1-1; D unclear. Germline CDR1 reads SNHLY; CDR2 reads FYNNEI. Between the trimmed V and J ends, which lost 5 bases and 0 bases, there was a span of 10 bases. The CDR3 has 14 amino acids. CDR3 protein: CASSSDMVNTEAFF. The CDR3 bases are TGTGCCAGCAGTTCTGACATGGTGAACACTGAAGCTTTCTTT.

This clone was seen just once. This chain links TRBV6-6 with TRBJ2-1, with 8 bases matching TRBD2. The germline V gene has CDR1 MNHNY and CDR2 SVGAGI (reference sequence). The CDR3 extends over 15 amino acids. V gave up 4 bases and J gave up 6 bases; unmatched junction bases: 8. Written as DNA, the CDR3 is TGTGCCAGCAGTTCCCGGACTAGCAGAAGCAATGAGCAGTTCTTC. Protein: CASSSRTSRSNEQFF.

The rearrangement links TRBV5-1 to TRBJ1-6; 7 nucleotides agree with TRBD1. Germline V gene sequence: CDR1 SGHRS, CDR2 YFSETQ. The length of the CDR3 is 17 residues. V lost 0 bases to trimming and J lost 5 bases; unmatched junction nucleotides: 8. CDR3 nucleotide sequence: TGCGCCAGCAGCTTGGGGGCCGGACAGGCACATAATTCACCCCTCCACTTT. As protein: CASSLGAGQAHNSPLHF.

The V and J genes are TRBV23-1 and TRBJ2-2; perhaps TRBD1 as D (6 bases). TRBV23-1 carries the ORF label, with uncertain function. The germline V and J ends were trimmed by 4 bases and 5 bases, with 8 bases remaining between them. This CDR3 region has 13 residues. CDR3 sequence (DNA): TGCGCCAGCAGTCCCAGGGGTACCGGGGAGCTGTTTTTT. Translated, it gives CASSPRGTGELFF.

This CDR3 reads CSAILAAYEQYF. The CDR3 nucleotides read TGCAGCGCTATACTAGCGGCCTACGAGCAGTACTTC. The chain joins TRBV29-1 to TRBJ2-7, with 8 nucleotides matching TRBD2. The CDR3 spans 12 residues. V dropped 7 bases and J dropped 2; count of bases not matched to a gene: 4. Germline CDR1 is SQVTM and CDR2 is ANQGSEA.

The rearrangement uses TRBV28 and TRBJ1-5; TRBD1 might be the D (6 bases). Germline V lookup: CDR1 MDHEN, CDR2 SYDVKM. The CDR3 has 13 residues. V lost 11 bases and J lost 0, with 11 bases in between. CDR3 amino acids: CAYRENSNQPQHF. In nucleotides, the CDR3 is TGTGCCTACAGGGAGAATAGCAATCAGCCCCAGCATTTT.

DNA of the CDR3: TGTGCCGTTCGGACAGGGACGGCTGGGGCCAACGTCCTGACTTTC. This gives the protein CAVRTGTAGANVLTF. The chain recombines TRBV6-5 with TRBJ2-6, with 8 bases identical to TRBD1. CDR1 and CDR2 from the germline V gene are MNHEY and SVGAGI. The CDR3 spans 15 residues. V lost 11 bases, J lost 2 bases, and 8 bases stayed unmatched.

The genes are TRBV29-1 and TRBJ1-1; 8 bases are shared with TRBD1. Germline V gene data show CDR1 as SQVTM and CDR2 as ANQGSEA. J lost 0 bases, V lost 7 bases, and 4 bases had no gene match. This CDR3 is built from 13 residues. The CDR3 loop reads CSAPTGVNTEAFF. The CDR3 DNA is TGCAGCGCCCCGACAGGGGTGAACACTGAAGCTTTCTTT.

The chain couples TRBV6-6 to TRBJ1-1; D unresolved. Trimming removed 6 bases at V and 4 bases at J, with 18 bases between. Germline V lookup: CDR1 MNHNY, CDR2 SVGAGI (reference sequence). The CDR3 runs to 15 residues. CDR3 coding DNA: TGTGCCAGCAGCCTGAGTGATCGGCGGGGCACTGAAGCTTTCTTT. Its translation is CASSLSDRRGTEAFF.

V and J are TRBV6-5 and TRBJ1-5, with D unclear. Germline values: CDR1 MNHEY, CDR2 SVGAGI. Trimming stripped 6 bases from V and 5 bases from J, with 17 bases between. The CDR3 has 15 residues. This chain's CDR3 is CASSPEPRGDQPQHF. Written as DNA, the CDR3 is TGTGCCAGCAGCCCCGAGCCGCGGGGAGATCAGCCCCAGCATTTT.

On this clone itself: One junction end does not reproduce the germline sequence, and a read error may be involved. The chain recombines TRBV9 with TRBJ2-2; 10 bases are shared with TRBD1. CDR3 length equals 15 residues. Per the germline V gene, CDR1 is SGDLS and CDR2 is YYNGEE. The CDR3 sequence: CASSVGQGATGELFF. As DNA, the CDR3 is TGTGCCAGCAGCGTAGGACAGGGGGCGACCGGCGAGCTGTTTTTT. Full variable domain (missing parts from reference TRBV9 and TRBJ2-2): DSGVTQTPKHLITATGQRVTLRCSPRSGDLSVYWYQQSLDQGLQFLIQYYNGEERAKGNILERFSAQQFPDLHSELNLSSLELGDSALYFCASSVGQGATGELFFGEGSRLTVL.

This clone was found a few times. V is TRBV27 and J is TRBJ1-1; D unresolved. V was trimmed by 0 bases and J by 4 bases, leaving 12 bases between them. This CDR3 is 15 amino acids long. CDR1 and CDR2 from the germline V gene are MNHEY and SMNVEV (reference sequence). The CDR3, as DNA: TGTGCCAGCAGTTTATCGGAGGTGGGCGGCACTGAAGCTTTCTTT. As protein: CASSLSEVGGTEAFF.

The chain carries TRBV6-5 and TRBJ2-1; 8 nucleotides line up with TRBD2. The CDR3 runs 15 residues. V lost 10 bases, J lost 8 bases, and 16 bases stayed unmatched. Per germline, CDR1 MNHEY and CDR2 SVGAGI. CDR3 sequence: CATASLRGGIDEQFF. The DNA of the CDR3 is TGTGCCACCGCCTCGTTGCGCGGGGGGATCGATGAGCAGTTCTTC.

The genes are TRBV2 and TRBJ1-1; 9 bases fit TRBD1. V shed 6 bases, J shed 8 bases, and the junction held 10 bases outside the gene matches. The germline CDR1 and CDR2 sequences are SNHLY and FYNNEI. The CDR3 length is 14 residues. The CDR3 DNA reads TGTGCCAGCAGGGGCGGGGCGGGACAGGGCGAAGCTTTCTTT. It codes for CASRGGAGQGEAFF.

The CDR3 nucleotides read TGTGCCAGCAGCCCAAGAGCGGGACTAGTCACCCCGATTTATAATTCACCCCTCCACTTT. It specifies CASSPRAGLVTPIYNSPLHF. The chain is built from TRBV16 and TRBJ1-6; TRBD1 is a possible D gene (5 bases). V was pared by 4 bases and J by 4 bases, with 26 bases between. This CDR3 has 20 residues. Germline lookup yields CDR1 KGHSY and CDR2 FQNENV.

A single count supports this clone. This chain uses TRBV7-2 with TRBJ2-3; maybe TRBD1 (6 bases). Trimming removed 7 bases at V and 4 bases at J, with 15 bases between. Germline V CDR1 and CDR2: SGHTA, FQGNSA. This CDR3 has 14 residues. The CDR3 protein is CASTQGSAADTQYF. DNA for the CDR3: TGTGCCAGCACCCAGGGGAGTGCGGCAGATACGCAGTATTTT.

As DNA, the CDR3 is TGTGCCAGCTCACCACGACAGGGCGCTAATGAAAAACTGTTTTTT. This translates into CASSPRQGANEKLFF. The chain uses TRBV18 and TRBJ1-4, with TRBD1 matching 7 bases. CDR3 length: 15 amino acids. J gave up 3 bases and V 1 base, and 2 bases lay outside the gene matches. Germline V lookup: CDR1 KGHSH, CDR2 LQKENI.

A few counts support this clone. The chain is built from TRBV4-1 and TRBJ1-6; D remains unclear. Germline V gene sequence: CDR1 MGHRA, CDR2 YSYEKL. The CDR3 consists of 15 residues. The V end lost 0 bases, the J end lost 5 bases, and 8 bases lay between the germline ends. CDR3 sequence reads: CASSQEEGNNSPLHF. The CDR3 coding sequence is TGCGCCAGCAGCCAAGAGGAGGGAAATAATTCACCCCTCCACTTT.

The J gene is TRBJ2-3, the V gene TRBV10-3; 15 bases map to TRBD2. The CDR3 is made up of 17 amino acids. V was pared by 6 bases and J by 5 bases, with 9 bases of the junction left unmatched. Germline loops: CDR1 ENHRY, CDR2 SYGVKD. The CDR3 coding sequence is TGTGCCATCAGACCGGGACTAGCGGGGGGTAAGGGAGATACGCAGTATTTT. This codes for CAIRPGLAGGKGDTQYF.

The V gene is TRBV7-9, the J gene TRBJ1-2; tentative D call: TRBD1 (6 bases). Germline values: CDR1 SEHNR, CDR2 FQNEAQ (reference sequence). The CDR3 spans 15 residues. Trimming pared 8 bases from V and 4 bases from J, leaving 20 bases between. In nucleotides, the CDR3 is TGTGCCAGCGGGCCAGGGGTAGGCGTCGGCTATGGCTACACCTTC. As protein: CASGPGVGVGYGYTF. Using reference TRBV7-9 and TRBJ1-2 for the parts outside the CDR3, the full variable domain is DTGVSQNPRHKITKRGQNVTFRCDPISEHNRLYWYRQTLGQGPEFLTYFQNEAQLEKSRLLSDRFSAERPKGSFSTLEIQRTEQGDSAMYLCASGPGVGVGYGYTFGSGTRLTVV.